These T cell receptor beta chains were read from a single sample in a study of blood T cell repertoires in COVID-19. Sequencing used immunoSEQ multiplex PCR; TCRdb keeps in-frame clones, though not all of them. The sample has about 59,000 clones; roughly 78% are singletons. Sequenced material: peripheral blood. These receptors were obtained from a man between 60 and 70 years old with acute or convalescent COVID-19. Both conserved end residues are part of each CDR3. Each record gives: V gene, J gene, D gene, clone size, CDR3 protein, CDR3 DNA. The D gene is left open where the match is weak. Clone size appears in some rows only: once, few, many, or a class for an expanded clone.

V: TRBV4-2
J: TRBJ2-7
D: NA
size: few
CDR3: CASSQEYRQTYEQYF
DNA: TGTGCCAGCAGCCAAGAATATAGACAGACCTACGAGCAGTACTTC

V: TRBV14
J: TRBJ2-7
D: NA
size: NA
CDR3: CASSQGYGGSYEQYF
DNA: TGTGCCAGCAGCCAAGGATACGGTGGCTCCTACGAGCAGTACTTC

V: TRBV7-2
J: TRBJ2-2
D: TRBD2
size: NA
CDR3: CASSPEAGGPYGELFF
DNA: TGTGCCAGCAGCCCCGAGGCGGGAGGGCCTTACGGGGAGCTGTTTTTT

V: TRBV5-1
J: TRBJ2-1
D: NA
size: once
CDR3: CASSPGVDSSYNEQFF
DNA: TGCGCCAGCAGCCCGGGGGTCGACAGCTCCTACAATGAGCAGTTCTTC

V: TRBV7-3
J: TRBJ2-1
D: TRBD2
size: NA
CDR3: CASSRRTSAYNEQFF
DNA: TGTGCCAGCAGCCGCAGGACTAGCGCATACAATGAGCAGTTCTTC

V: TRBV6-6
J: TRBJ2-7
D: NA
size: NA
CDR3: CASSIRTVSYEQYF
DNA: TGTGCCAGCAGTATAAGGACAGTCTCCTACGAGCAGTACTTC

V: TRBV5-5
J: TRBJ1-3
D: NA
size: NA
CDR3: CASSLLVSGNTIYF
DNA: TGTGCCAGCAGCTTGCTAGTCTCTGGAAACACCATATATTTT

V: TRBV30
J: TRBJ1-3
D: NA
size: NA
CDR3: CAWSPTRAGNTIYF
DNA: TGTGCCTGGAGTCCAACGAGAGCTGGAAACACCATATATTTT

V: TRBV19
J: TRBJ2-7
D: TRBD1
size: NA
CDR3: CASRIRTGDSYEQYF
DNA: TGTGCCAGTCGGATTCGGACAGGGGATTCCTACGAGCAGTACTTC

V: TRBV25-1
J: TRBJ2-5
D: TRBD1
size: NA
CDR3: CASSESGTGVETQYF
DNA: TGTGCCAGCAGTGAATCCGGGACAGGGGTAGAGACCCAGTACTTC

V: TRBV6-2/TRBV6-3
J: TRBJ2-7
D: TRBD2
size: NA
CDR3: CASSYTSAYEQYF
DNA: TGTGCCAGCAGTTACACTAGCGCCTACGAGCAGTACTTC

V: TRBV30
J: TRBJ2-7
D: TRBD1
size: NA
CDR3: CAWNTGQGIYEQYF
DNA: TGTGCCTGGAACACGGGACAGGGGATCTACGAGCAGTACTTC

V: TRBV4-2
J: TRBJ1-5
D: TRBD1
size: NA
CDR3: CASSRGQGSNQPQHF
DNA: TGTGCCAGCAGCCGTGGACAGGGTAGCAATCAGCCCCAGCATTTT

V: TRBV3-1/TRBV3-2
J: TRBJ2-7
D: NA
size: NA
CDR3: CASSPPPFTGTSYEQYF
DNA: TGTGCCAGCAGCCCTCCCCCCTTTACGGGGACTTCCTACGAGCAGTACTTC

V: TRBV9
J: TRBJ1-6
D: NA
size: NA
CDR3: CASSVGSENSPLHF
DNA: TGTGCCAGCAGCGTAGGATCTGAGAATTCACCCCTCCACTTT

V: TRBV3-1/TRBV3-2
J: TRBJ2-1
D: NA
size: NA
CDR3: CASSSSTHQYNEQFF
DNA: TGTGCCAGCAGCTCGTCTACCCACCAATACAATGAGCAGTTCTTC

V: TRBV18
J: TRBJ2-7
D: NA
size: few
CDR3: CASSPPAGLYEQYF
DNA: TGTGCCAGCTCACCACCGGCAGGGCTCTACGAGCAGTACTTC

V: TRBV4-1
J: TRBJ2-2
D: TRBD2
size: NA
CDR3: CASRQLSGGYTGELFF
DNA: TGCGCCAGCAGACAACTAAGCGGGGGGTACACCGGGGAGCTGTTTTTT

V: TRBV7-3
J: TRBJ1-1
D: NA
size: NA
CDR3: CASSLPGQDTEAFF
DNA: TGTGCCAGCAGCTTACCTGGCCAGGACACTGAAGCTTTCTTT

V: TRBV7-9
J: TRBJ2-4
D: TRBD2
size: once
CDR3: CASSLAASGSNIQYF
DNA: TGTGCCAGCAGCTTAGCGGCTAGCGGGAGCAACATTCAGTACTTC

V: TRBV9
J: TRBJ1-3
D: TRBD1
size: NA
CDR3: CASSRMGTGNSGNTIYF
DNA: TGTGCCAGCAGCCGGATGGGGACAGGGAACTCTGGAAACACCATATATTTT

V: TRBV6-6
J: TRBJ2-7
D: TRBD1
size: NA
CDR3: CASRTGDEQYF
DNA: TGTGCCAGCAGGACAGGGGACGAGCAGTACTTC